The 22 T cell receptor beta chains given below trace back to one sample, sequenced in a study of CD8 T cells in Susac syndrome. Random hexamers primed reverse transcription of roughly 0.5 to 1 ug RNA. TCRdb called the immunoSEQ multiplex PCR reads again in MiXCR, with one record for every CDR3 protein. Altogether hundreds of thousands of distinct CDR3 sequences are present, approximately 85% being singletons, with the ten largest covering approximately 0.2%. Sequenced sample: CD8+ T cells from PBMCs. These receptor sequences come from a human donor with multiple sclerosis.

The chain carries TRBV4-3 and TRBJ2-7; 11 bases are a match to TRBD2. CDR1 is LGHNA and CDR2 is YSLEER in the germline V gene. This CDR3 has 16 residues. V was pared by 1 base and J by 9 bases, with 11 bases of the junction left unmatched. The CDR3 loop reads CASSQGLAGGPRGQYF. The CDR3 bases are TGCGCCAGCAGCCAAGGGTTAGCGGGAGGGCCGAGGGGGCAGTACTTC.

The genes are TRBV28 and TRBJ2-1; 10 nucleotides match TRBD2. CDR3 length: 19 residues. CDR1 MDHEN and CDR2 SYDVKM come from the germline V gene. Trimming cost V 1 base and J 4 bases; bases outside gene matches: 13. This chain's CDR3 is CASSLSEGLAGEEYNEQFF. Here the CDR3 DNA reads TGTGCCAGCAGTTTATCGGAGGGGCTAGCGGGAGAAGAATACAATGAGCAGTTCTTC.

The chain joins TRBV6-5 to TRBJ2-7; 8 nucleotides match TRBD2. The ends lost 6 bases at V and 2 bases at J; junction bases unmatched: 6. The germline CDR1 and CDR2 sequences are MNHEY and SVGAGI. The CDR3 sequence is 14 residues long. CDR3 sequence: CASSVAGSPYEQYF. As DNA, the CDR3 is TGTGCCAGCAGCGTAGCGGGGTCCCCCTACGAGCAGTACTTC.

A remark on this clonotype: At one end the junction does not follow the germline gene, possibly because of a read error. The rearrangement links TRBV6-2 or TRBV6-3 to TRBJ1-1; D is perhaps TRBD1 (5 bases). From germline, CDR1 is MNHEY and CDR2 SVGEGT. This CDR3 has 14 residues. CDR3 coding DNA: TGTGCCAACAGTTACTACGGACAGAACACTGAAGCTTTCTTT. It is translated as CANSYYGQNTEAFF.

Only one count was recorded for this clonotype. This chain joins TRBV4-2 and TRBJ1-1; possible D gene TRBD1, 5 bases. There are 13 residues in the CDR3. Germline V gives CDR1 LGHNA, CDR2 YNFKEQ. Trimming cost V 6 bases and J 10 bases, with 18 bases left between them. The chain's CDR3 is CASRSEGFRGAFF. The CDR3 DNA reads TGTGCCAGCAGGTCTGAGGGGTTCCGGGGAGCTTTCTTT.

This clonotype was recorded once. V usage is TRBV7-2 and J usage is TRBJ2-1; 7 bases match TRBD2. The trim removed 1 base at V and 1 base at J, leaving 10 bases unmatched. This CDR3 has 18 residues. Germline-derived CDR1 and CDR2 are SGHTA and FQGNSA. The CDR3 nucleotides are TGTGCCAGCAGCTTAGTCGGGGGAAGCGGGACGTCCTACAATGAGCAGTTCTTC. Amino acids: CASSLVGGSGTSYNEQFF.

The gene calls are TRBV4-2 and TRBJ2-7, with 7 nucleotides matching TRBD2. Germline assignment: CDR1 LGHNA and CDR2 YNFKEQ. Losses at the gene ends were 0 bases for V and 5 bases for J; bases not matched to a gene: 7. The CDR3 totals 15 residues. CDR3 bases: TGTGCCAGCAGCCAAGATTCAGGCCTAGCGGACGAGCAGTACTTC. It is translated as CASSQDSGLADEQYF.

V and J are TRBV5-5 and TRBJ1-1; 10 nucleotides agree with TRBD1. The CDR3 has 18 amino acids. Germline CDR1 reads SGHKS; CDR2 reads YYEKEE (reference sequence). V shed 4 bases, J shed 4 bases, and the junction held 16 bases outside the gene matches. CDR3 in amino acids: CASSPGGGGQGLPTEAFF. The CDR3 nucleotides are TGTGCCAGCAGCCCCGGAGGCGGGGGACAGGGGTTGCCCACTGAAGCTTTCTTT.

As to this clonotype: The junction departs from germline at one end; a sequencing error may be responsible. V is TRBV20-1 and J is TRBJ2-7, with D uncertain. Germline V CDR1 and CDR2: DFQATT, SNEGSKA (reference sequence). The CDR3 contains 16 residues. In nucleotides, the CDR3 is TGCAGTGCTAGAGAGATTGGTGCCGGTTCTGGGTACGAGCAGTGCTTC. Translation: CSAREIGAGSGYEQCF.

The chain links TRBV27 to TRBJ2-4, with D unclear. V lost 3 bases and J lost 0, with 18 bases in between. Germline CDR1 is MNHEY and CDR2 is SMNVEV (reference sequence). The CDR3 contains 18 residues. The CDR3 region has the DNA TGTGCCAGCAGTTTCAATCACCCTAGGGCACTAGCCAAAAACATTCAGTACTTC. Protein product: CASSFNHPRALAKNIQYF.

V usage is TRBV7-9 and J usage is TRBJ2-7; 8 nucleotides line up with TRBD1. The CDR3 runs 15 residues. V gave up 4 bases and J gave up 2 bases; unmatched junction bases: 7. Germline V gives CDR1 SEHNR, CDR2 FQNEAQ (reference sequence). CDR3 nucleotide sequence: TGTGCCAGCAGCTCGAACCGGGACAGGCCCTACGAGCAGTACTTC. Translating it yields CASSSNRDRPYEQYF.

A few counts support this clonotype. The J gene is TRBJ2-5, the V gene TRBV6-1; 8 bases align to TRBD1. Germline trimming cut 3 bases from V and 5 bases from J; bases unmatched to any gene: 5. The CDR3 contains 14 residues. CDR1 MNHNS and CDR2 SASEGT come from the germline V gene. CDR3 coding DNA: TGTGCCAGCAGTGAGGACAGGGTCGGGGAGACCCAGTACTTC. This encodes CASSEDRVGETQYF.

This chain's CDR3 is CATSMAGFYEQYF. CDR3 bases: TGTGCCACCAGCATGGCAGGGTTCTACGAGCAGTACTTC. The chain couples TRBV15 to TRBJ2-7, with D perhaps TRBD1 (5 bases). Germline lookup yields CDR1 LNHNV and CDR2 YYDKDF (reference sequence). Trimming cost V 4 bases and J 3 bases, with 10 bases left between them. This CDR3 spans 13 amino acids.

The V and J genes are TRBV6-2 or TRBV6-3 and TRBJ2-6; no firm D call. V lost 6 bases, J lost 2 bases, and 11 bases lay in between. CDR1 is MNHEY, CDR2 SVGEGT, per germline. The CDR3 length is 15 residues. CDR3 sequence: CASRQRVAGANVLTF. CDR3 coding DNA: TGTGCCAGCAGGCAAAGGGTTGCTGGGGCCAACGTCCTGACTTTC.

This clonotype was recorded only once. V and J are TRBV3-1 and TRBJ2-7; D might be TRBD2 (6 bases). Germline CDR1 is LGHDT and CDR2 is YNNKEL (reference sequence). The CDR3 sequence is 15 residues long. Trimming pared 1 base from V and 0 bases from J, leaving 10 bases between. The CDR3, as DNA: TGTGCCAGCAGCCAAGGGGGGGACTTCTCCTACGAGCAGTACTTC. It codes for CASSQGGDFSYEQYF.

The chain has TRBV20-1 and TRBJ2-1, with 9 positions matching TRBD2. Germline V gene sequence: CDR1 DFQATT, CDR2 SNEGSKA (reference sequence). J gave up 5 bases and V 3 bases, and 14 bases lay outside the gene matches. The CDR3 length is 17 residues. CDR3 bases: TGCAGTGCTAGTGCCCCAGAGCGGGAGGACCTGAACAATGAGCAGTTCTTC. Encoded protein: CSASAPEREDLNNEQFF.

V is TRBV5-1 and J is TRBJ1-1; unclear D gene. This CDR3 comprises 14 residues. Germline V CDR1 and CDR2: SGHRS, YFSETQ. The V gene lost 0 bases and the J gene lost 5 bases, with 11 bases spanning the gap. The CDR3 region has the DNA TGCGCCAGCAGCTTGGTAGGGCCGTGGACTGAAGCTTTCTTT. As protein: CASSLVGPWTEAFF.

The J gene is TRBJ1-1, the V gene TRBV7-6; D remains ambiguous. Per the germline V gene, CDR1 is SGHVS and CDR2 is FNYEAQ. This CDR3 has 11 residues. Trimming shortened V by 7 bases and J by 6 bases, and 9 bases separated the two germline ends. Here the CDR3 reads CASKGGPEAFF. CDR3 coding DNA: TGTGCCAGCAAGGGAGGCCCTGAAGCTTTCTTT.

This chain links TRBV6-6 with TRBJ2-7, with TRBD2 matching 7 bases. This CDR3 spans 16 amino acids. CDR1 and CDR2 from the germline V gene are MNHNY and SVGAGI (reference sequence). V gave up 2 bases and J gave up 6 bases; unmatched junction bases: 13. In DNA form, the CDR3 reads TGTGCCAGCAGTTACCCCCGGCTAGCGGAATACGGCGAGCAGTACTTC. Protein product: CASSYPRLAEYGEQYF.

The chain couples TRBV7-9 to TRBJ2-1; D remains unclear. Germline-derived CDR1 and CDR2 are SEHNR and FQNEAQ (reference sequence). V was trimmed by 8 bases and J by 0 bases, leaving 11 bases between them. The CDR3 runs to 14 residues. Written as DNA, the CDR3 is TGTGCCAGCTACTACGGCGGCTCCTACAATGAGCAGTTCTTC. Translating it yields CASYYGGSYNEQFF.

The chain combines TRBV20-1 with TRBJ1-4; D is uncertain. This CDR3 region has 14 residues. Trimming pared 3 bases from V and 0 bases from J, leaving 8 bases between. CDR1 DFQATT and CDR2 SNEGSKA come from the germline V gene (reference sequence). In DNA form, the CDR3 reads TGCAGTGCTAGGCCCACCGCAACTAATGAAAAACTGTTTTTT. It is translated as CSARPTATNEKLFF.

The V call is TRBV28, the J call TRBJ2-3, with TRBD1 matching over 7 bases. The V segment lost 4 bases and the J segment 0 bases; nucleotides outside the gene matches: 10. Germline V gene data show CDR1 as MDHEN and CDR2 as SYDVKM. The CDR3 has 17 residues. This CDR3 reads CASSSGTANPSTDTQYF. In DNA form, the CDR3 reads TGTGCCAGCAGTTCCGGGACAGCGAACCCTAGCACAGATACGCAGTATTTT.